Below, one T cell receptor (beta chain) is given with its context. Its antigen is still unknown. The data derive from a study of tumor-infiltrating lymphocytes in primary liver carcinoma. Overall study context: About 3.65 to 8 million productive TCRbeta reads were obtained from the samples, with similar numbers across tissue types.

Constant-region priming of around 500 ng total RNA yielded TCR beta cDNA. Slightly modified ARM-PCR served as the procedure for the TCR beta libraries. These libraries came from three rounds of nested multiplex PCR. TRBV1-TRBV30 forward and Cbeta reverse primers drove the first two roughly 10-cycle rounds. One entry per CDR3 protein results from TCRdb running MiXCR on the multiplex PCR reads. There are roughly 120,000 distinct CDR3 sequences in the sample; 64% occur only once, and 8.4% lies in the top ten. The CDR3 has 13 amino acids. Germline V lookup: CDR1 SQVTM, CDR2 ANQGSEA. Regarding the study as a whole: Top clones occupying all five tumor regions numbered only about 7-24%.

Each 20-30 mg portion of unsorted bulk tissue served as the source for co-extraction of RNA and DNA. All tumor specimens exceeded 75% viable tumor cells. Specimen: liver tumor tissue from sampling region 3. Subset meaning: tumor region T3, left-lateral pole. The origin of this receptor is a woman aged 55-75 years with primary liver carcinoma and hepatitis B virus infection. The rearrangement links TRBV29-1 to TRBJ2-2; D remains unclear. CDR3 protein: CNADWHTTGELFF. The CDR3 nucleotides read TGCAACGCTGATTGGCACACCACCGGGGAGCTGTTTTTT.